Here is one TCR beta chain with its context. The antigen remains unidentified. This entry comes from a study of chemoradiotherapy in HPV16-positive cancers. As for the study in general: Candidate HPV-specific T-cell clones and common TCR motifs came from functional assays in a couple of HPV16-positive patients. Study observations and caveats: Non-HPV-specific T cells did not expand in tumors during treatment, whereas candidate HPV-specific clones and E7-related motifs did. For HPV16-positive patients, expanding HPV-responsive T cells associated with longer recurrence-free survival.

Profiled with immunoSEQ multiplex PCR; TCRdb holds only in-frame clones, not every one. This table has tens of thousands of clones, around 80% appearing once. The CDR3 contains 13 residues. Looked up from germline, CDR1 is SNHLY and CDR2 is FYNNEI. The V and J ends lost 8 bases and 4 bases, in that order; junction bases with no gene match: 4. The sample here was blood, taken from a patient who underwent chemoradiotherapy. V usage is TRBV2 and J usage is TRBJ1-4, with 7 positions matching TRBD1. The receptor's source is a human donor with HPV-associated anogenital cancer. CDR3 nucleotides: TGTGCCAGCCGGGGACAGAATAATGAAAAACTGTTTTTT. Its protein is CASRGQNNEKLFF.